The T cell receptor beta chain described here comes from a study of T-cell reconstitution after alpha-beta-depleted transplantation in children. This clonotype was seen a few times. Its antigen is not identified. General observations from the study: Expanded graft clones, several hundred of them, were reportedly the source of alpha-beta T cells about two months after transplant.

Preparing the TCRbeta library involved the use of unique molecular identifiers. TCRdb used MiXCR to reprocess the PCR reads, holding one entry per CDR3 protein. The repertoire consists of about 600,000 distinct CDR3 sequences, with under 15% occurring once and the leading ten covering around 2%. The sequence was collected from a male patient younger than 18 who had a stem cell transplant for acute myeloid leukemia, so the T cells may come from the graft donor. This specimen was PBMCs, mostly from graft donor cells, taken 360 days after TCRalphabeta/CD19-depleted stem cell transplant.

The CDR3 sequence: CASSQDPNSYEQYF. The CDR3 DNA sequence: TGCGCCAGCAGCCAAGACCCAAACTCCTACGAGCAGTACTTC. The rearrangement joins TRBV4-3 to TRBJ2-7; D gene unclear. Deletions cut 0 bases from V and 0 bases from J, with 6 bases between. CDR1 is LGHNA, CDR2 YSLEER, per germline. The length of the CDR3 is 14 residues.